Listed below are T cell receptor beta chains from one sample, sequenced in a study of blood T cell repertoires in COVID-19. Profiling relied on immunoSEQ multiplex PCR, and the TCRdb table lists in-frame clones only, not all of them. The table includes nearly 200,000 clones, about four fifths detected once. Sample: PBMCs or T cells enriched from blood (not recorded which). The receptors were gathered from a man aged 35 to 55 who had recovered from COVID-19. CDR3s include the opening cysteine and the closing phenylalanine or tryptophan. A D gene is named only where the DNA matches it firmly. Clone sizes are given selectively: once, few, many, or a class where the clone is expanded.

v_call	clone_size	j_call	d_call	cdr3_aa	cdr3_nt
TRBV4-1	NA	TRBJ1-5	TRBD1	CASSQGDPGTGVYSNQPQHF	TGCGCCAGCAGCCAAGGGGACCCCGGGACAGGGGTGTATAGCAATCAGCCCCAGCATTTT
TRBV27	once	TRBJ1-6	NA	CASGTGSSYNSPLHF	TGTGCCAGCGGAACAGGGAGCTCCTATAATTCACCCCTCCACTTT
TRBV4-1	NA	TRBJ1-2	TRBD1	CASSQEGQGLYGYTF	TGCGCCAGCAGCCAGGAAGGACAGGGATTATATGGCTACACCTTC
TRBV5-1	NA	TRBJ2-7	TRBD1	CASRQGSVTLYEQYF	TGCGCCAGCAGACAGGGGTCGGTGACTCTCTACGAGCAGTACTTC
TRBV5-1	NA	TRBJ2-3	TRBD1	CASSSTGLSTDTQYF	TGCGCCAGCAGCTCGACAGGGTTAAGCACAGATACGCAGTATTTT
TRBV6-2/TRBV6-3	NA	TRBJ1-1	NA	CASSREALNTEAFF	TGTGCCAGCAGTCGAGAAGCCTTGAACACTGAAGCTTTCTTT
TRBV19	few	TRBJ2-5	TRBD1	CATVDREETQYF	TGTGCCACCGTAGACAGGGAAGAGACCCAGTACTTC
TRBV6-5	NA	TRBJ1-1	TRBD1	CASSYARQGIEAFF	TGTGCCAGCAGTTACGCGAGACAGGGGATTGAAGCTTTCTTT
TRBV28	NA	TRBJ2-7	NA	CVSRNPGILYEQYF	TGTGTCAGCAGAAATCCAGGGATTTTGTACGAGCAGTACTTC
TRBV19	NA	TRBJ1-1	NA	CASSIVRTSEAFF	TGTGCCAGTAGTATAGTCAGGACATCTGAAGCTTTCTTT
TRBV6-5	NA	TRBJ1-2	TRBD1	CASSYRGPNYGYTF	TGTGCCAGCAGTTACAGGGGGCCTAACTATGGCTACACCTTC
TRBV18	NA	TRBJ2-1	TRBD2	CASSQTSGGQNEQFF	TGTGCCAGCTCACAGACTAGCGGGGGACAGAATGAGCAGTTCTTC
TRBV6-1	NA	TRBJ2-5	TRBD2	CASSGLAGGHQETQYF	TGTGCCAGCAGTGGACTAGCGGGGGGGCACCAAGAGACCCAGTACTTC
TRBV9	NA	TRBJ1-2	NA	CASSGATAGGGYTF	TGTGCCAGCAGCGGAGCCACAGCCGGAGGTGGCTACACCTTC
TRBV19	NA	TRBJ1-2	NA	CASFSVFGVNYGYTF	TGTGCCAGCTTCTCCGTTTTCGGGGTTAATTATGGCTACACCTTC
TRBV18	NA	TRBJ2-7	NA	CASSPEASSYEQYF	TGTGCCAGCTCACCAGAGGCCAGCTCCTACGAGCAGTACTTC
TRBV10-3	NA	TRBJ1-2	TRBD1	CAIRTGDGDYGYTF	TGTGCCATCAGAACAGGGGATGGGGACTATGGCTACACCTTC
TRBV5-4	NA	TRBJ2-1	NA	CASSPLARNEQFF	TGTGCCAGCAGCCCCCTGGCAAGAAATGAGCAGTTCTTC
TRBV6-5	NA	TRBJ1-2	NA	CASSLDRFYGYTF	TGTGCCAGCAGTTTGGACAGATTTTATGGCTACACCTTC
TRBV29-1	NA	TRBJ2-3	TRBD2	CSPRTSSDTQYF	TGCAGCCCCCGGACTAGTTCGGATACGCAGTATTTT
TRBV6-5	NA	TRBJ2-5	TRBD1	CASSYLGTGDETQYF	TGTGCCAGCAGTTACCTCGGGACAGGGGATGAGACCCAGTACTTC
TRBV6-5	NA	TRBJ2-3	TRBD1	CASNRDRITDTQYF	TGTGCCAGCAACCGGGACAGGATCACAGATACGCAGTATTTT
TRBV6-5	few	TRBJ1-2	TRBD1	CASRRGQGAAYGYTF	TGTGCCAGCAGACGTGGACAGGGGGCAGCCTATGGCTACACCTTC
TRBV5-1	NA	TRBJ2-1	NA	CASSIESEQFF	TGCGCCAGCAGCATAGAGTCGGAGCAGTTCTTC
TRBV19	NA	TRBJ1-5	TRBD1	CASKTGNNQPQHF	TGTGCCAGTAAGACAGGGAACAATCAGCCCCAGCATTTT
TRBV6-1	NA	TRBJ1-3	NA	CASSERKGDYSGNTIYF	TGTGCCAGCAGTGAGCGGAAGGGAGACTACTCTGGAAACACCATATATTTT
TRBV4-2	NA	TRBJ2-7	NA	CASSQGTSYEQYF	TGTGCCAGCAGCCAAGGTACAAGCTACGAGCAGTACTTC
TRBV6-6	NA	TRBJ2-7	TRBD1	CASSPGTGYEQYF	TGTGCCAGCAGTCCCGGGACAGGCTACGAGCAGTACTTC
TRBV28	NA	TRBJ2-7	TRBD1	CASSLFRGPYEQYF	TGTGCCAGCAGTTTATTTAGGGGGCCCTACGAGCAGTACTTC
TRBV12-3/TRBV12-4	NA	TRBJ2-2	NA	CASSSGGELFF	TGTGCCAGCAGTTCCGGCGGGGAGCTGTTTTTT
TRBV2	NA	TRBJ2-5	NA	CASRVRRLETQYF	TGTGCCAGCAGGGTTCGCCGACTGGAGACCCAGTACTTC
TRBV28	NA	TRBJ1-5	NA	CASREISNQPQHF	TGTGCCAGCAGAGAGATTAGCAATCAGCCCCAGCATTTT
TRBV5-1	once	TRBJ2-7	TRBD1	CASSTRPGQSFSYEQYF	TGCGCCAGCAGCACCCGACCGGGACAGAGCTTCTCCTACGAGCAGTACTTC
TRBV7-9	NA	TRBJ1-2	NA	CVVSGPGRHYGYTF	TGTGTCGTTAGCGGGCCAGGGCGTCACTATGGCTACACCTTC
TRBV7-6	NA	TRBJ2-2	TRBD1	CASSLPRTGNTGELFF	TGTGCCAGCAGCTTACCCAGGACAGGGAACACCGGGGAGCTGTTTTTT
TRBV11-2	once	TRBJ1-1	NA	CASSLGQLNTEAFF	TGTGCCAGCAGCTTAGGACAGTTGAACACTGAAGCTTTCTTT
TRBV5-4	NA	TRBJ1-2	TRBD1	CASSLDRGSYGYTF	TGTGCCAGCAGCTTGGACAGGGGCTCTTATGGCTACACCTTC
TRBV9	NA	TRBJ2-3	NA	CASSVAAGADTQYF	TGTGCCAGCAGCGTAGCGGCAGGCGCAGATACGCAGTATTTT
TRBV27	NA	TRBJ2-1	TRBD2	CASGGTSEGDEQFF	TGTGCCAGCGGGGGGACTAGCGAGGGGGATGAGCAGTTCTTC
TRBV13	once	TRBJ2-3	TRBD1	CASSLGQADTQYF	TGTGCCAGCAGCTTGGGACAGGCAGATACGCAGTATTTT
TRBV11-2	NA	TRBJ1-1	TRBD1	CASSSSWTGTNTEAFF	TGTGCCAGCAGCTCCTCATGGACAGGGACGAACACTGAAGCTTTCTTT
TRBV7-8	NA	TRBJ1-2	NA	CASSLGAFDYGYTF	TGTGCCAGCAGCTTAGGGGCTTTCGACTATGGCTACACCTTC
TRBV3-1/TRBV3-2	NA	TRBJ1-6	NA	CASSQEQQLYSPLHF	TGTGCCAGCAGCCAAGAACAACAGCTGTATTCACCCCTCCACTTT
TRBV29-1	NA	TRBJ2-7	TRBD2	CSASGLAGPYEQYF	TGCAGCGCTTCCGGACTAGCGGGACCCTACGAGCAGTACTTC
TRBV5-6	NA	TRBJ1-5	TRBD1	CASSQTRGTGSGNQPQHF	TGTGCCAGCAGCCAGACAAGGGGGACAGGGTCCGGCAATCAGCCCCAGCATTTT
TRBV28	NA	TRBJ1-4	NA	CASSSPVDRTLVYEKLFF	TGTGCCAGCAGTTCCCCCGTCGACAGAACCCTTGTTTATGAAAAACTGTTTTTT
TRBV5-1	NA	TRBJ1-1	TRBD1	CASSLTRTGGTEAFF	TGCGCCAGCAGCTTAACGAGGACAGGGGGGACTGAAGCTTTCTTT
TRBV4-2	once	TRBJ1-2	NA	CASSQGGIANYGYTF	TGTGCCAGCAGCCAGGGGGGGATAGCTAACTATGGCTACACCTTC
TRBV6-5	few	TRBJ1-5	TRBD1	CASSYTQGYQPQHF	TGTGCCAGCAGTTACACACAGGGGTATCAGCCCCAGCATTTT
TRBV2	NA	TRBJ1-1	NA	CASSDQGRGTEAFF	TGTGCCAGCAGTGACCAGGGAAGGGGGACTGAAGCTTTCTTT
TRBV28	NA	TRBJ1-5	NA	CASSQIQGESQPQHF	TGTGCCAGCAGTCAAATACAGGGCGAAAGTCAGCCCCAGCATTTT
TRBV14	NA	TRBJ2-5	NA	CASSHRQGMETQYF	TGTGCCAGCAGCCACCGGCAGGGGATGGAGACCCAGTACTTC
TRBV6-6	NA	TRBJ1-1	TRBD1	CASSRDRIPRLGTEAFF	TGTGCCAGCAGTCGGGACAGGATACCGCGCTTGGGCACTGAAGCTTTCTTT
TRBV7-2	NA	TRBJ1-6	NA	CASSFHGPSNSPLHF	TGTGCCAGCAGCTTCCATGGCCCCAGTAATTCACCCCTCCACTTT